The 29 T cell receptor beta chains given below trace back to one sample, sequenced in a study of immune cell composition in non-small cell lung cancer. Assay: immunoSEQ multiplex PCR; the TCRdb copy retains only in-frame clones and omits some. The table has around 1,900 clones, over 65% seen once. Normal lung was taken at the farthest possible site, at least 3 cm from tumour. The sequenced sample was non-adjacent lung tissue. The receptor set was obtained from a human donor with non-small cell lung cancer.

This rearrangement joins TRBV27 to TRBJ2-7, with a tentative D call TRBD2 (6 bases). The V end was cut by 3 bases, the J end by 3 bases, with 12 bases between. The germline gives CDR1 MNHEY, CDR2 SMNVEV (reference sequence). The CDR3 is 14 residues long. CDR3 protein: CASSLPRRDYEQYF. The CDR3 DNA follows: TGTGCCAGCAGTTTGCCGCGGAGGGACTACGAGCAGTACTTC.

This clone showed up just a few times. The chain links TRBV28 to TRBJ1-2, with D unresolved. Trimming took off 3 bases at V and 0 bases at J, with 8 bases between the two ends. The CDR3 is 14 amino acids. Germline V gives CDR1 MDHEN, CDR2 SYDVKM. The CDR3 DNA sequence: TGTGCCAGCAGTTTGGTCAGTGCTAACTATGGCTACACCTTC. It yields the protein CASSLVSANYGYTF.

This chain's CDR3 is CASSPGTGTPGANVLTF. CDR3 nucleotides: TGTGCCAGTAGTCCCGGGACAGGGACTCCTGGGGCCAACGTCCTGACTTTC. J is TRBJ2-6 and V is TRBV19, with 9 bases fitting TRBD1. Unmatched junction bases numbered 7, after V lost 5 bases and J lost 2 bases. CDR3 length: 17 residues. The germline V gene has CDR1 LNHDA and CDR2 SQIVND (reference sequence).

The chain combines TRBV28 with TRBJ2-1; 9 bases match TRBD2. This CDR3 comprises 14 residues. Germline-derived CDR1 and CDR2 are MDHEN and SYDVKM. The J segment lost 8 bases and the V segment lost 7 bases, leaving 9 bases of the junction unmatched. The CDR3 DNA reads TGTGCCAGCACGCGGGGGGGGCCTATATATGAGCAGTTCTTC. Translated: CASTRGGPIYEQFF.

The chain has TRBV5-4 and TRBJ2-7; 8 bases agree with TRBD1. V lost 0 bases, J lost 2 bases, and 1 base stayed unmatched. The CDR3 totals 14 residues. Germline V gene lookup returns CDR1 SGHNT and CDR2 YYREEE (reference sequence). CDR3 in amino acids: CASSLGDRPYEQYF. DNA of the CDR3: TGTGCCAGCAGCTTGGGGGACAGGCCCTACGAGCAGTACTTC.

This chain's CDR3 is CASRDILSSYEQYF. The CDR3 DNA reads as TGTGCCAGCAGGGACATCCTGAGCTCCTACGAGCAGTACTTC. J is TRBJ2-7 and V is TRBV6-1, with D possibly matching TRBD1 (5 bases). CDR3 length equals 14 residues. From germline, CDR1 is MNHNS and CDR2 SASEGT. The ends were cut back, 6 bases at V and 0 bases at J, with 12 bases in the middle.

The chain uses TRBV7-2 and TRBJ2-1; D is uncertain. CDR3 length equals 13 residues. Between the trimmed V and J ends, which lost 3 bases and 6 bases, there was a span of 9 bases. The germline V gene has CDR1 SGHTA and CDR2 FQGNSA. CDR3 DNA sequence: TGTGCCAGCAGCTTCCGGCCTAGCAATGAGCAGTTCTTC. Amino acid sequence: CASSFRPSNEQFF.

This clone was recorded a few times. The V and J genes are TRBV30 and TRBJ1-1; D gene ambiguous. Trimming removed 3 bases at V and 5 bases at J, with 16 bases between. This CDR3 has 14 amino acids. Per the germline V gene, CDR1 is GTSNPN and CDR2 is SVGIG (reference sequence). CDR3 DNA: TGTGCCTGGAGCGAGGAGTTCTACCGAACTGAAGCTTTCTTT. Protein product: CAWSEEFYRTEAFF. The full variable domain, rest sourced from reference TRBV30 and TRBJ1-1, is SQTIHQWPATLVQPVGSPLSLECTVEGTSNPNLYWYRQAAGRGLQLLFYSVGIGQISSEVPQNLSASRPQDRQFILSSKKLLLSDSGFYLCAWSEEFYRTEAFFGQGTRLTVV.

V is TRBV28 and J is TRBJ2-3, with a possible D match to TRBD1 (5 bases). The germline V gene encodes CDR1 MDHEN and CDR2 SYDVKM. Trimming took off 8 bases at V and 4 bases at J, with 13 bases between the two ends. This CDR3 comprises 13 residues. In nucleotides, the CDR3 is TGTGCCAGCCGGTCTTTGGGGCCAGATACGCAGTATTTT. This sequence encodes CASRSLGPDTQYF. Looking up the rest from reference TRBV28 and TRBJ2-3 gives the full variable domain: DVKVTQSSRYLVKRTGEKVFLECVQDMDHENMFWYRQDPGLGLRLIYFSYDVKMKEKGDIPEGYSVSREKKERFSLILESASTNQTSMYLCASRSLGPDTQYFGPGTRLTVL.

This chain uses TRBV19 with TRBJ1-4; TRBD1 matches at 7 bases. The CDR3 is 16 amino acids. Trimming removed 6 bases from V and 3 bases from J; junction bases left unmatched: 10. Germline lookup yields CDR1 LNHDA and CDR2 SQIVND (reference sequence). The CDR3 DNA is TGTGCCAGTAGCGAATACAGGGGTGCGGCTAATGAAAAACTGTTTTTT. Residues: CASSEYRGAANEKLFF.

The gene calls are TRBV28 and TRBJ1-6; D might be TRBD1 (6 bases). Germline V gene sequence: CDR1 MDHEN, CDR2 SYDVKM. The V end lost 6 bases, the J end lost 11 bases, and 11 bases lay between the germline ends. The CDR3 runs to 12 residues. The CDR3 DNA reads TGTGCCAGCAGAACAGGGTCGACACCCCTCCACTTT. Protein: CASRTGSTPLHF.

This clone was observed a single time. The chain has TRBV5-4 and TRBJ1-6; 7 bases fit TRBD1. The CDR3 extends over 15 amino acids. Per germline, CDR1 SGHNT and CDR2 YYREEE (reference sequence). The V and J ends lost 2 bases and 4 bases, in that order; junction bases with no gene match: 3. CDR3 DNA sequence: TGTGCCAGCAGCTTAGGGGGCGAATATAATTCACCCCTCCACTTT. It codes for CASSLGGEYNSPLHF.

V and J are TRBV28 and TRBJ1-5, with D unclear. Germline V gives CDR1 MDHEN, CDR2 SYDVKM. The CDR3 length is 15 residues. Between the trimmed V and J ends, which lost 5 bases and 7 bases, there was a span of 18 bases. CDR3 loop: CASSTRRESGQPQHF. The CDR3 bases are TGTGCCAGCAGTACGAGAAGGGAGAGTGGCCAGCCCCAGCATTTT.

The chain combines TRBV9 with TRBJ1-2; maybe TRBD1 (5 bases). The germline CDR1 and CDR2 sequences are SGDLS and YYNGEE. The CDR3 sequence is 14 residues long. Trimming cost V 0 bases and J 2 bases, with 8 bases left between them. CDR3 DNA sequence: TGTGCCAGCAGCGTAGAGGCAGGGAACTATGGCTACACCTTC. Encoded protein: CASSVEAGNYGYTF.

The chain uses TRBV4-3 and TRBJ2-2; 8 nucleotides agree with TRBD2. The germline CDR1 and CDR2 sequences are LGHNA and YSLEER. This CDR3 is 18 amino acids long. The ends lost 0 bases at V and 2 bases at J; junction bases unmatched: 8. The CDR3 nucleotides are TGCGCCAGCAGCCAAGATTGGGCGGGGGGCCCAAACACCGGGGAGCTGTTTTTT. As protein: CASSQDWAGGPNTGELFF.

The DNA of the CDR3 is TGTGCCAGCAGCCAAGATCAGCGGTATTCACCCCTCCACTTT. Its translation: CASSQDQRYSPLHF. The chain employs TRBV14 and TRBJ1-6; no clear D. In germline, CDR1 is SGHDN, CDR2 FVKESK. There are 14 residues in the CDR3. Trimming shortened V by 0 bases and J by 8 bases, and 8 bases separated the two germline ends.

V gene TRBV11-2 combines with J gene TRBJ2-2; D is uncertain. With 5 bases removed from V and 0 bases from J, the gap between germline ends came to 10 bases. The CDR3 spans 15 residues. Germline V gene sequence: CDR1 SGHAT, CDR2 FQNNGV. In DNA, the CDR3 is TGTGCCAGCAGCCCCGCGACACCGAACACCGGGGAGCTGTTTTTT. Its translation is CASSPATPNTGELFF.

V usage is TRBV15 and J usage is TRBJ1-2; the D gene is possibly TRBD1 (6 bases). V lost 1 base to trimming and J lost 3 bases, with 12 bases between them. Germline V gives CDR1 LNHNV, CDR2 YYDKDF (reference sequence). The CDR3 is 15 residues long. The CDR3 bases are TGTGCCACCAGCAGAGGGGGGCCGGGTCACTATGGCTACACCTTC. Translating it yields CATSRGGPGHYGYTF.

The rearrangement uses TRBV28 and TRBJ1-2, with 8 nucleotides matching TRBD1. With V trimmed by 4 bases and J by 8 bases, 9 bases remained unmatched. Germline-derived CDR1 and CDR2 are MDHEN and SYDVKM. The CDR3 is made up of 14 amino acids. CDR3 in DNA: TGTGCCAGCAGTTCCCCGCAGGGGGCGCGAGGCTACACCTTC. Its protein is CASSSPQGARGYTF.

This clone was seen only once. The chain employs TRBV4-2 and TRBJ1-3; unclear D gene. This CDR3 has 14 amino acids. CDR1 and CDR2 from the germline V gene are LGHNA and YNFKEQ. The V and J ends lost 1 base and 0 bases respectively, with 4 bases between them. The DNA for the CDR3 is TGTGCCAGCAGCCAAGGGAGCTCTGGAAACACCATATATTTT. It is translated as CASSQGSSGNTIYF.

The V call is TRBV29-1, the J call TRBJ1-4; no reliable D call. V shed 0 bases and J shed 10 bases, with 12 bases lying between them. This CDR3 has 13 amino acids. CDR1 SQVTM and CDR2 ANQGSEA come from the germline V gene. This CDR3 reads CSVEDPTLGKLFF. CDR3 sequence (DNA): TGCAGCGTTGAAGATCCCACCCTCGGAAAACTGTTTTTT.

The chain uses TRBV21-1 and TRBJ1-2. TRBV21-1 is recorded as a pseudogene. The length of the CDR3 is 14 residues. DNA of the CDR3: TGTGCCAGCAGCAAACAGGGACTTCGTTATGGCTACACCTTC. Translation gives CASSKQGLRYGYTF.

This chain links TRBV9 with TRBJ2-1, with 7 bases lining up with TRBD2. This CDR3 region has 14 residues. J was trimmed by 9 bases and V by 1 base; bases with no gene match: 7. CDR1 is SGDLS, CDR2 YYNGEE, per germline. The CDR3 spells CASSVFGRESEQFF. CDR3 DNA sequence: TGTGCCAGCAGCGTATTTGGGAGGGAAAGTGAGCAGTTCTTC. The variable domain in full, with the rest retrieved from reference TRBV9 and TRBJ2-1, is DSGVTQTPKHLITATGQRVTLRCSPRSGDLSVYWYQQSLDQGLQFLIQYYNGEERAKGNILERFSAQQFPDLHSELNLSSLELGDSALYFCASSVFGRESEQFFGPGTRLTVL.

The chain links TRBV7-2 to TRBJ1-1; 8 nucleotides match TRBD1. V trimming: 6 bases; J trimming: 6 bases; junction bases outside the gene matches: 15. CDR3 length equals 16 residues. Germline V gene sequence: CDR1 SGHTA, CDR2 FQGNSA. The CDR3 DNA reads TGTGCCAGCAGTAGGGGGCAGGGGGCTTTACGGCCTGAAGCTTTCTTT. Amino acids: CASSRGQGALRPEAFF.

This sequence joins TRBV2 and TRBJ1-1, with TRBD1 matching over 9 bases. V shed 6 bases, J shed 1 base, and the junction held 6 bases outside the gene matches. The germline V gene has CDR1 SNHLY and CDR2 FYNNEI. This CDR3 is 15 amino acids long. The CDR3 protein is CASRRTGATNTEAFF. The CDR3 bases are TGTGCCAGCAGAAGGACAGGGGCTACGAACACTGAAGCTTTCTTT.

Here the CDR3 reads CASSQIVNTGELFF. CDR3 DNA sequence: TGTGCCAGCAGCCAAATAGTGAACACCGGGGAGCTGTTTTTT. V gene TRBV7-2 combines with J gene TRBJ2-2, with no clear D. The CDR3 length is 14 residues. Trimming took 5 bases from V and 1 from J, leaving 8 bases between them. Germline V gene data show CDR1 as SGHTA and CDR2 as FQGNSA.

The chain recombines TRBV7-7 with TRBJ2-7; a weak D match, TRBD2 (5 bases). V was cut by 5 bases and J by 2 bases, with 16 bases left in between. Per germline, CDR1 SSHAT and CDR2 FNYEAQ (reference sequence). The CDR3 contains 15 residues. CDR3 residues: CASSPGVGAAYEQYF. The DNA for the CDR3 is TGTGCCAGCAGCCCGGGCGTGGGAGCAGCCTACGAGCAGTACTTC.

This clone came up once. CDR3 coding DNA: TGTGCCAGCAGCCAGTCAAGGACTACAGATACGCAGTATTTT. Translated: CASSQSRTTDTQYF. The chain recombines TRBV28 with TRBJ2-3; D might be TRBD2 (5 bases). Germline CDR1 and CDR2: MDHEN and SYDVKM. CDR3 length equals 14 residues. Trimming pared 6 bases from V and 3 bases from J, leaving 13 bases between.

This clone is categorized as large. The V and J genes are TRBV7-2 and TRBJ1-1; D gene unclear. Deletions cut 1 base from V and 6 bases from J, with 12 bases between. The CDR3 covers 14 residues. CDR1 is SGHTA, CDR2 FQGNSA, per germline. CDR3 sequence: CASSLEVSTAEAFF. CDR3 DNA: TGTGCCAGCAGCTTAGAGGTTAGCACCGCTGAAGCTTTCTTT.